The 15 T cell receptor beta chains listed next were all sequenced from one sample in a study of blood T cell repertoires in COVID-19. Assay: immunoSEQ multiplex PCR; the TCRdb copy retains only in-frame clones and omits some. The profile shows around 95,000 clones, 91% of them singletons. Sequenced material: peripheral blood. These receptors originate from a man aged 45-60 years with active COVID-19.

The chain uses TRBV7-2 and TRBJ1-5; D is ambiguous. The germline V and J ends were trimmed by 0 bases and 7 bases, with 13 bases remaining between them. CDR3 length equals 15 residues. Germline loops: CDR1 SGHTA, CDR2 FQGNSA. The DNA for the CDR3 is TGTGCCAGCAGCTTAGCGCGCGACGGCGGACAGCCCCAGCATTTT. Protein sequence: CASSLARDGGQPQHF.

This chain uses TRBV6-5 with TRBJ1-3; TRBD1 might be the D (6 bases). Germline V gene lookup returns CDR1 MNHEY and CDR2 SVGAGI. The CDR3 loop spans 15 amino acids. The V end lost 10 bases, the J end lost 0 bases, and 16 bases lay between the germline ends. The chain's CDR3 is CATRNRDTSGNTIYF. For the CDR3, the DNA is TGTGCCACCCGGAACCGGGACACCTCTGGAAACACCATATATTTT.

The V and J genes are TRBV5-1 and TRBJ2-5; 7 nucleotides agree with TRBD2. This CDR3 has 14 residues. The junction had 7 bases not matched to a gene; V was cut back by 4 bases and J by 4 bases. Germline values: CDR1 SGHRS, CDR2 YFSETQ. Here the CDR3 reads CASSPGPGGETQYF. CDR3 nucleotide sequence: TGCGCCAGCAGCCCCGGCCCGGGGGGAGAGACCCAGTACTTC.

The rearrangement links TRBV14 to TRBJ2-3; weak D call: TRBD2 (5 bases). The V and J ends lost 1 base and 4 bases respectively, with 12 bases between them. In germline, CDR1 is SGHDN, CDR2 FVKESK. CDR3 length: 15 amino acids. In nucleotides, the CDR3 is TGTGCCAGCAGCCAAGGGACTCCCGGCCCAGATACGCAGTATTTT. Protein product: CASSQGTPGPDTQYF.

In this sample, this clone turned up once. This rearrangement joins TRBV6-5 to TRBJ1-1, with 10 bases matching TRBD1. The junction had 7 bases not matched to a gene; V was cut back by 6 bases and J by 3 bases. In germline, CDR1 is MNHEY, CDR2 SVGAGI. This CDR3 comprises 15 residues. The CDR3 loop is CASSADRGWDTEAFF. As DNA, the CDR3 is TGTGCCAGCAGCGCGGACAGGGGGTGGGACACTGAAGCTTTCTTT.

The rearrangement joins TRBV15 to TRBJ1-1; D unclear. Between the trimmed V and J ends, which lost 0 bases and 5 bases, there was a span of 10 bases. The length of the CDR3 is 14 residues. Germline-derived CDR1 and CDR2 are LNHNV and YYDKDF (reference sequence). CDR3 loop: CATSRDTDNTEAFF. DNA of the CDR3: TGTGCCACCAGCAGAGACACCGACAATACTGAAGCTTTCTTT. The whole variable domain, filled in from reference TRBV15 and TRBJ1-1, reads DAMVIQNPRYQVTQFGKPVTLSCSQTLNHNVMYWYQQKSSQAPKLLFHYYDKDFNNEADTPDNFQSRRPNTSFCFLDIRSPGLGDTAMYLCATSRDTDNTEAFFGQGTRLTVV.

This chain uses TRBV6-5 with TRBJ1-2, with 8 positions matching TRBD1. Germline CDR1 and CDR2: MNHEY and SVGAGI. V trimming: 4 bases; J trimming: 9 bases; junction bases outside the gene matches: 7. The CDR3 loop spans 13 amino acids. This chain's CDR3 is CASSFLDRDSYTF. The CDR3 DNA is TGTGCCAGCAGTTTCCTGGACAGGGACAGCTACACCTTC.

The rearrangement uses TRBV5-1 and TRBJ2-3; TRBD2 agrees at 14 bases. The J segment lost 5 bases and the V segment lost 4 bases, leaving 0 bases of the junction unmatched. The CDR3 extends over 14 amino acids. Looked up from germline, CDR1 is SGHRS and CDR2 is YFSETQ. The CDR3 protein is CASSGTSGGDTQYF. DNA for the CDR3: TGCGCCAGCAGCGGGACTAGCGGGGGAGATACGCAGTATTTT.

The genes are TRBV6-4 and TRBJ1-1; a weak D match, TRBD1 (5 bases). This CDR3 has 13 amino acids. The germline V and J ends were trimmed by 8 bases and 1 base, with 11 bases remaining between them. CDR1 and CDR2 from the germline V gene are MRHNA and SNTAGT. In nucleotides, the CDR3 is TGTGCCAGCTCATTCGACAGGAACACTGAAGCTTTCTTT. Its protein is CASSFDRNTEAFF.

The J gene is TRBJ2-2, the V gene TRBV3-1 (or the pseudogene TRBV3-2); 8 bases line up with TRBD2. This CDR3 has 16 amino acids. Unmatched junction bases numbered 8, after V lost 4 bases and J lost 4 bases. Germline CDR1 reads LGHDT; CDR2 reads YNNKEL (reference sequence). The CDR3 loop reads CASSPKRSGGTGELFF. CDR3 nucleotide sequence: TGTGCCAGCAGCCCCAAGAGAAGCGGGGGCACCGGGGAGCTGTTTTTT.

The chain has TRBV3-1 (or the pseudogene TRBV3-2) and TRBJ2-1, with 9 bases fitting TRBD2. CDR1 is LGHDT and CDR2 is YNNKEL in the germline V gene (reference sequence). The CDR3 runs 19 residues. V was pared by 2 bases and J by 0 bases, with 11 bases of the junction left unmatched. As DNA, the CDR3 is TGTGCCAGCAGCCAAAATTCAGCGGGGGGCCTCTTCTCCTACAATGAGCAGTTCTTC. Protein sequence: CASSQNSAGGLFSYNEQFF.

This chain joins TRBV12-1 and TRBJ2-7; the table's D call TRBD2 went unverified against the DNA. TRBV12-1 counts as a pseudogene. The CDR3 totals 16 residues. The CDR3: CASTNRSRRALHEQYV. CDR3 coding DNA: TGTGCCAGCACAAACCGATCCAGGAGGGCCCTACACGAGCAGTACGTC.

The chain recombines TRBV11-2 with TRBJ2-5; TRBD2 matches 12 bases. This CDR3 is built from 15 residues. With 6 bases clipped from V and 2 bases from J, the junction kept 4 bases outside the gene matches. Germline V gives CDR1 SGHAT, CDR2 FQNNGV. The CDR3 reads CASSRTSGIQETQYF. The CDR3 DNA follows: TGTGCCAGCAGTCGGACTAGCGGGATTCAAGAGACCCAGTACTTC.

This sequence joins TRBV5-8 and TRBJ1-5; no definite D call. CDR3 length: 15 residues. V was pared by 2 bases and J by 0 bases, with 9 bases between. Germline assignment: CDR1 SGHTS and CDR2 YDEGEE. The CDR3 DNA is TGTGCCAGCAGCTTCTCGCGATATAGCAATCAGCCCCAGCATTTT. Protein: CASSFSRYSNQPQHF.

The V gene is TRBV7-8, the J gene TRBJ2-7, with 8 nucleotides matching TRBD1. The V segment lost 5 bases and the J segment 4 bases; nucleotides outside the gene matches: 10. The germline V gene encodes CDR1 SGHVS and CDR2 FQNEAQ. The length of the CDR3 is 15 residues. CDR3 sequence reads: CASSASTGTGYEQYF. As DNA, the CDR3 is TGTGCCAGCAGCGCATCTACCGGGACAGGATACGAGCAGTACTTC.